The rows below give T cell receptor beta chains drawn from one sample of a study of T cells in Graves' hyperthyroidism and ophthalmopathy. TCRdb analysed the multiplex PCR reads with MiXCR anew, one entry per CDR3 protein. This sample has roughly 100,000 distinct CDR3 sequences, with less than 55% found just once. The sequencing sample was made of blood. All receptors derive from a man aged 35-49 years with Graves' hyperthyroidism. Both conserved end residues are part of each CDR3. Each record gives: clone size, V gene, D gene, J gene, CDR3 DNA, CDR3 protein. The D gene is left open where the match is weak. Clone sizes are given selectively: once, few, many, or a class where the clone is expanded.

clone_size: many
v_call: TRBV27
d_call: -
j_call: TRBJ2-7
cdr3_nt: TGTGCCAGCAGTTTACGACCAGGCTACGAGCAGTACTTC
cdr3_aa: CASSLRPGYEQYF

clone_size: once
v_call: TRBV20-1
d_call: TRBD2
j_call: TRBJ2-1
cdr3_nt: TGCAGTGCTAGACTCGCGGGAGGGTACAATGAGCAGTTCTTC
cdr3_aa: CSARLAGGYNEQFF

clone_size: many
v_call: TRBV2
d_call: -
j_call: TRBJ2-5
cdr3_nt: TGTGCCAGCAGTGAAGAACAGATCCAAGAGACCCAGTACTTC
cdr3_aa: CASSEEQIQETQYF

clone_size: -
v_call: TRBV6-4
d_call: -
j_call: TRBJ1-5
cdr3_nt: TGTGCCAGCAGTGACAGGGCGGCCTACGAGCATTTT
cdr3_aa: CASSDRAAYEHF

clone_size: -
v_call: TRBV29-1
d_call: TRBD1
j_call: TRBJ2-7
cdr3_nt: TGCAGCCTGGGGACAGAGGGGTACGAGCAGTACTTC
cdr3_aa: CSLGTEGYEQYF

clone_size: many
v_call: TRBV6-6
d_call: -
j_call: TRBJ1-1
cdr3_nt: TGTGCCAGCACCGACGGGGGGGCTGGGAACACTGAAGCTTTCTTT
cdr3_aa: CASTDGGAGNTEAFF

clone_size: many
v_call: TRBV20-1
d_call: -
j_call: TRBJ2-1
cdr3_nt: TGCAGCATTAGTCTAGTCTACAATGAGCAGTTCTTC
cdr3_aa: CSISLVYNEQFF

clone_size: many
v_call: TRBV20-1
d_call: TRBD2
j_call: TRBJ2-5
cdr3_nt: TGCAGTGCTAGGCCGACTAGCGGGGGGGCCGAGGAGACCCAGTACTTC
cdr3_aa: CSARPTSGGAEETQYF

clone_size: many
v_call: TRBV7-9
d_call: -
j_call: TRBJ2-1
cdr3_nt: TGTGCCAGCAGCTTAGGGCAGGGGACTTACAATGAGCAGTTCTTC
cdr3_aa: CASSLGQGTYNEQFF

clone_size: many
v_call: TRBV2
d_call: -
j_call: TRBJ1-4
cdr3_nt: TGTGCCAGCAGGTCCCGATGGGTTATGAAGGATGAAAAACTGTTTTTT
cdr3_aa: CASRSRWVMKDEKLFF

clone_size: many
v_call: TRBV7-9
d_call: TRBD1
j_call: TRBJ1-5
cdr3_nt: TGTGCCAGCAGCGATTTTAGCGGGACAGGGCTTATCAATCAGCCCCAGCATTTT
cdr3_aa: CASSDFSGTGLINQPQHF

clone_size: many
v_call: TRBV2
d_call: -
j_call: TRBJ1-2
cdr3_nt: TGTGCCAGCAGTGCTTCGGGACGGCGACATGGCTACACCTTC
cdr3_aa: CASSASGRRHGYTF

clone_size: many
v_call: TRBV7-6
d_call: TRBD2
j_call: TRBJ2-1
cdr3_nt: TGTGCCAGCAGCTTAGTCGGCGGGAGTGAGCAGTTCTTC
cdr3_aa: CASSLVGGSEQFF

clone_size: -
v_call: TRBV6-1
d_call: TRBD2
j_call: TRBJ2-3
cdr3_nt: TGTGCCAGCAGGTCCGGGACTAGAGGTACAGATACGCAGTATTTT
cdr3_aa: CASRSGTRGTDTQYF

clone_size: many
v_call: TRBV2
d_call: -
j_call: TRBJ1-2
cdr3_nt: TGTGCCAGCAGTGTGCAGGCAAACTATGGCTACACCTTC
cdr3_aa: CASSVQANYGYTF